Presented here are 7 T cell receptor beta chains from one specimen sequenced in a study of blood T cell repertoires in COVID-19. Generated by immunoSEQ multiplex PCR, the TCRdb table keeps only in-frame clones and is missing some. The table shows 150,000 or so clones, with about 85% occurring only once. The sample was peripheral blood. Every receptor here comes from a man between 18 and 35 years old with acute or convalescent COVID-19.

The chain recombines TRBV20-1 with TRBJ2-2, with 11 bases matching TRBD1. After removal of 3 bases from V and 5 bases from J, the junction contained 2 bases not matched to a gene. The CDR3 consists of 14 residues. Germline CDR1 and CDR2: DFQATT and SNEGSKA (reference sequence). The CDR3 DNA follows: TGCAGTGCTAGTGGGGACAGGGGGACCGGGGAGCTGTTTTTT. Translating it yields CSASGDRGTGELFF.

The CDR3 region is CANGEYSNQPQHF. In DNA form, the CDR3 reads TGTGCCAACGGAGAGTATAGCAATCAGCCCCAGCATTTT. The chain combines TRBV2 with TRBJ1-5; D gene uncertain. V was cut by 10 bases and J by 0 bases, with 10 bases left in between. Germline CDR1 SNHLY, CDR2 FYNNEI. The CDR3 sequence is 13 residues long.

The rearrangement joins TRBV7-9 to TRBJ1-1, with 7 bases identical to TRBD1. This CDR3 has 15 residues. Trimming removed 3 bases from V and 1 base from J; junction bases left unmatched: 5. The germline V gene encodes CDR1 SEHNR and CDR2 FQNEAQ (reference sequence). The CDR3 reads CASSFEGDRNTEAFF. In DNA, the CDR3 is TGTGCCAGCAGCTTCGAGGGGGACAGGAACACTGAAGCTTTCTTT.

The chain joins TRBV11-2 to TRBJ1-1, with TRBD1 as a possible D gene (5 bases). V lost 7 bases and J lost 0, with 15 bases in between. This CDR3 region has 15 residues. Germline assignment: CDR1 SGHAT and CDR2 FQNNGV. The CDR3: CASINDRIMNTEAFF. The DNA for the CDR3 is TGTGCCAGCATCAACGACAGAATCATGAACACTGAAGCTTTCTTT.

This rearrangement joins TRBV7-3 to TRBJ2-1, with 7 bases fitting TRBD1. CDR1 SGHTA and CDR2 FQGTGA come from the germline V gene. The CDR3 is 13 amino acids. With 5 bases clipped from V and 7 bases from J, the junction kept 5 bases outside the gene matches. The CDR3 bases are TGTGCCAGCAGCCCTTCGACAGGGAATGAGCAGTTCTTC. Translating it yields CASSPSTGNEQFF.

This chain joins TRBV30 and TRBJ1-2; the D gene is possibly TRBD1 (5 bases). The CDR3 contains 14 residues. V lost 4 bases and J lost 2, with 14 bases in between. Per the germline V gene, CDR1 is GTSNPN and CDR2 is SVGIG (reference sequence). The CDR3 is CAWTRGRGNYGYTF. CDR3 DNA sequence: TGTGCCTGGACTCGTGGGAGGGGAAACTATGGCTACACCTTC. The whole variable domain, filled in from reference TRBV30 and TRBJ1-2, reads SQTIHQWPATLVQPVGSPLSLECTVEGTSNPNLYWYRQAAGRGLQLLFYSVGIGQISSEVPQNLSASRPQDRQFILSSKKLLLSDSGFYLCAWTRGRGNYGYTFGSGTRLTVV.

Only a few counts were recorded for this clone. The V and J genes are TRBV6-4 and TRBJ1-6, with 12 bases that match TRBD1. This CDR3 is built from 16 residues. V dropped 2 bases and J dropped 9; count of bases not matched to a gene: 5. CDR1 is MRHNA and CDR2 is SNTAGT in the germline V gene. CDR3 DNA: TGTGCCAGCAGTGACAGCGGGGACAGGGGGCTTTCACCCCTCCACTTT. Amino acids: CASSDSGDRGLSPLHF.